This paragraph reports one TCR beta chain. Combining a sample-barcoded 5' primer with a J-beta primer mix, a second PCR ran for about 7 to 12 cycles. TCRdb re-called the 5' RACE reads through MiXCR, storing one row per CDR3 protein. This sample has approximately 790,000 distinct CDR3 sequences, with around 62% found just once. Every sample had a minimum of 6 million PBMCs isolated. This sample is part of a study of blood T cells in healthy people across ages. Germline assignment: CDR1 MNHEY and CDR2 SVGEGT. V shed 2 bases and J shed 0 bases, with 15 bases lying between them. The CDR3 runs to 17 residues.

The specimen sequenced was blood. The chain links TRBV6-2 or TRBV6-3 to TRBJ2-3; weak D call: TRBD2 (5 bases). The TCR was taken from a man aged 25 to 40 in good health. The CDR3 region is CASSYGTRAASTDTQYF. Here the CDR3 DNA reads TGTGCCAGCAGTTACGGCACTAGAGCCGCTAGCACAGATACGCAGTATTTT.